Included here is one T cell receptor beta chain sequence, with context. Its antigen is unknown. CDR3 size: 15 residues. J gave up 8 bases and V 2 bases, and 9 bases lay outside the gene matches. In germline, CDR1 is MNHEY, CDR2 SMNVEV (reference sequence). The sample belongs to a study of CD8 T cells in ankylosing spondylitis. General study results and limits: Both synovial fluid and blood in reactive arthritis had previously been reported to carry some motif variants.

TCRdb re-analysed the 5' RACE reads in MiXCR, keeping a single row per CDR3 protein. The sample has just over 350,000 distinct CDR3 sequences; roughly 20% are singletons. The source material was blood, either unsorted or a sorted T cell fraction (not recorded which). The clonotype originates from a male donor with ankylosing spondylitis or in good health (not recorded which). The chain is built from TRBV27 and TRBJ2-1; 7 bases agree with TRBD1. The CDR3 nucleotides read TGTGCCAGCAGTTTAATAGGGGGCCTAGCATATGAGCAGTTCTTC. Protein: CASSLIGGLAYEQFF.